This section outlines one T cell receptor beta chain sequence together with its context. Its antigen is unknown. These data come from a study of molecular identifiers for immune sequencing clone quantification. Findings of the study overall: Effector cells kept over 97% of their molecules in clones above 20 RNA copies, while naive cells kept under 1% there.

The CDR3 has 14 residues. With 6 bases clipped from V and 0 bases from J, the junction kept 3 bases outside the gene matches. Germline values: CDR1 MDHEN, CDR2 SYDVKM. TCRdb reprocessed the PCR reads via MiXCR and lists one record per CDR3 protein. This sample has some 320,000 distinct CDR3 sequences, with 24% found just once. The sequenced material came from naive CD8+ T cells from blood, with Jurkat cell RNA spiked in. Subset denoted: FACS-sorted CD8+CD4-CCR7+CD45RA+ naive T cells. The TCR sequence derives from a human donor in good health. Some libraries in this study had Jurkat cell RNA spiked in. This chain joins TRBV28 and TRBJ2-7; TRBD1 agrees at 9 bases. Here the CDR3 DNA reads TGTGCCAGCAGATCGACAGGGGGCTCCTACGAGCAGTACTTC. The encoded protein is CASRSTGGSYEQYF.